A selection of T cell receptor beta chains follows, all from one sample in a study of radiation and T cells in renal cell carcinoma. Some clones are missing from TCRdb's copy, which holds only in-frame ones; the method was immunoSEQ multiplex PCR. This sample has roughly 100,000 clones, with 86% found just once. This specimen was blood, taken from a patient whose treatment included radiotherapy and nephrectomy. The receptors were gathered from a middle-aged man with renal cell carcinoma. Each CDR3 is given with its conserved first and last residue. D genes are given only for firm matches. Expanded clones get a size class; other rows say once, few or many, or leave the size out.

d_call: .
v_call: TRBV9
j_call: TRBJ2-1
clone_size: .
cdr3_aa: CASSDDGRTYNEQFF
cdr3_nt: TGTGCCAGCAGCGACGACGGCCGGACCTACAATGAGCAGTTCTTC

d_call: TRBD2
v_call: TRBV5-1
j_call: TRBJ2-4
clone_size: .
cdr3_aa: CASSWDGRLAKNIQYF
cdr3_nt: TGCGCCAGCAGCTGGGACGGGAGGCTAGCCAAAAACATTCAGTACTTC

d_call: .
v_call: TRBV28
j_call: TRBJ1-2
clone_size: .
cdr3_aa: CASSVLIPGNYGYTF
cdr3_nt: TGTGCCAGCAGCGTCCTCATCCCCGGCAACTATGGCTACACCTTC

d_call: .
v_call: TRBV28
j_call: TRBJ2-7
clone_size: .
cdr3_aa: CASSPSYRYFTYEQYF
cdr3_nt: TGTGCCAGCAGTCCCTCCTACAGGTATTTTACCTACGAGCAGTACTTC

d_call: TRBD1
v_call: TRBV5-6
j_call: TRBJ1-5
clone_size: .
cdr3_aa: CASSFSTGVNGQPQHF
cdr3_nt: TGTGCCAGCAGCTTTTCGACAGGGGTAAATGGTCAGCCCCAGCATTTT

d_call: .
v_call: TRBV7-2
j_call: TRBJ1-2
clone_size: .
cdr3_aa: CASSAQPFNYGYTF
cdr3_nt: TGTGCCAGCAGCGCCCAGCCCTTTAACTATGGCTACACCTTC

d_call: TRBD1
v_call: TRBV5-1
j_call: TRBJ2-3
clone_size: .
cdr3_aa: CASGTAGADTQYF
cdr3_nt: TGCGCCAGCGGGACAGCAGGAGCAGATACGCAGTATTTT

d_call: .
v_call: TRBV11-1
j_call: TRBJ1-2
clone_size: .
cdr3_aa: CASSFMDRGYTF
cdr3_nt: TGTGCCAGCAGCTTCATGGACCGTGGCTACACCTTC

d_call: TRBD2
v_call: TRBV30
j_call: TRBJ2-7
clone_size: .
cdr3_aa: CAWSVAGGQYF
cdr3_nt: TGCGCCTGGAGTGTAGCGGGAGGACAGTACTTC

d_call: .
v_call: TRBV5-1
j_call: TRBJ2-2
clone_size: .
cdr3_aa: CASSLATRTGELFF
cdr3_nt: TGCGCCAGCAGCTTGGCGACGAGAACCGGGGAGCTGTTTTTT

d_call: TRBD2
v_call: TRBV29-1
j_call: TRBJ2-7
clone_size: .
cdr3_aa: CSVTPGLAARFPSEQYF
cdr3_nt: TGCAGCGTTACGCCGGGACTAGCGGCAAGATTTCCTTCCGAGCAGTACTTC

d_call: TRBD1
v_call: TRBV5-1
j_call: TRBJ2-3
clone_size: .
cdr3_aa: CASSKGQGSDTQYF
cdr3_nt: TGCGCCAGCAGCAAGGGACAGGGGTCGGATACGCAGTATTTT

d_call: TRBD1
v_call: TRBV6-5
j_call: TRBJ1-1
clone_size: .
cdr3_aa: CASKPSGGNTEAFF
cdr3_nt: TGTGCCAGCAAACCCTCAGGGGGGAACACTGAAGCTTTCTTT

d_call: TRBD1
v_call: TRBV7-9
j_call: TRBJ1-1
clone_size: .
cdr3_aa: CASSLAGTGTEAFF
cdr3_nt: TGTGCCAGCAGCTTAGCGGGGACAGGGACTGAAGCTTTCTTT

d_call: .
v_call: TRBV28
j_call: TRBJ1-5
clone_size: .
cdr3_aa: CASRAQLSQPQHF
cdr3_nt: TGTGCCAGCAGAGCCCAACTTTCCCAGCCCCAGCATTTT

d_call: .
v_call: TRBV23-1
j_call: TRBJ1-3
clone_size: .
cdr3_aa: CASLRRSGNTIYF
cdr3_nt: TGCGCCTCCCTCCGGCGCTCTGGAAACACCATATATTTT

d_call: .
v_call: TRBV2
j_call: TRBJ2-3
clone_size: once
cdr3_aa: CASKRNMGGTDTQYF
cdr3_nt: TGTGCCAGCAAGCGGAATATGGGGGGCACAGATACGCAGTATTTT

d_call: .
v_call: TRBV30
j_call: TRBJ2-7
clone_size: .
cdr3_aa: CAWSVRPLSEQYF
cdr3_nt: TGTGCCTGGAGTGTAAGACCGCTTTCTGAGCAGTACTTC

d_call: .
v_call: TRBV7-9
j_call: TRBJ1-3
clone_size: .
cdr3_aa: CASTNLGWGVSGNTIYF
cdr3_nt: TGTGCCAGCACCAACCTCGGTTGGGGGGTCTCTGGAAACACCATATATTTT

d_call: .
v_call: TRBV6-5
j_call: TRBJ1-1
clone_size: once
cdr3_aa: CASSYSIKVENTEAFF
cdr3_nt: TGTGCCAGCAGTTACTCGATTAAAGTTGAGAACACTGAAGCTTTCTTT

d_call: .
v_call: TRBV30
j_call: TRBJ2-1
clone_size: .
cdr3_aa: CAWSWVGAKGQFF
cdr3_nt: TGTGCCTGGAGTTGGGTAGGGGCGAAGGGGCAGTTCTTC

d_call: TRBD1
v_call: TRBV5-8
j_call: TRBJ2-5
clone_size: .
cdr3_aa: CASSSGQPGETQYF
cdr3_nt: TGTGCCAGCAGCTCGGGACAGCCAGGGGAGACCCAGTACTTC

d_call: .
v_call: TRBV6-1
j_call: TRBJ1-6
clone_size: .
cdr3_aa: CASSEMLGDSPLHF
cdr3_nt: TGTGCCAGCAGTGAAATGTTGGGGGATTCACCCCTCCACTTT

d_call: .
v_call: TRBV29-1
j_call: TRBJ1-3
clone_size: .
cdr3_aa: CSVEVRGTGNTIYF
cdr3_nt: TGCAGCGTTGAAGTCAGGGGCACTGGAAACACCATATATTTT

d_call: .
v_call: TRBV30
j_call: TRBJ2-1
clone_size: .
cdr3_aa: CAWSVGSGSYNEQFF
cdr3_nt: TGTGCCTGGAGTGTCGGAAGCGGTTCCTACAATGAGCAGTTCTTC

d_call: TRBD2
v_call: TRBV19
j_call: TRBJ2-2
clone_size: .
cdr3_aa: CASSPAGGAGELFF
cdr3_nt: TGTGCCAGTAGCCCGGCGGGAGGCGCGGGGGAGCTGTTTTTT

d_call: .
v_call: TRBV6-1
j_call: TRBJ1-1
clone_size: few
cdr3_aa: CASSAAPTNTEAFF
cdr3_nt: TGTGCCAGCAGTGCTGCCCCTACGAACACTGAAGCTTTCTTT

d_call: .
v_call: TRBV9
j_call: TRBJ2-7
clone_size: .
cdr3_aa: CASSVADNRAHEQYF
cdr3_nt: TGTGCCAGCAGCGTAGCCGATAACAGGGCCCACGAGCAGTACTTC

d_call: .
v_call: TRBV4-1
j_call: TRBJ2-4
clone_size: .
cdr3_aa: CASSQQVGKAKNIQYF
cdr3_nt: TGCGCCAGCAGCCAACAGGTCGGTAAAGCCAAAAACATTCAGTACTTC

d_call: .
v_call: TRBV28
j_call: TRBJ1-2
clone_size: .
cdr3_aa: CASLDKNYGYTF
cdr3_nt: TGTGCCAGCCTCGACAAGAACTATGGCTACACCTTC

d_call: TRBD1
v_call: TRBV6-6
j_call: TRBJ1-2
clone_size: .
cdr3_aa: CASSKQGDGYTF
cdr3_nt: TGTGCCAGCAGTAAACAGGGGGATGGCTACACCTTC